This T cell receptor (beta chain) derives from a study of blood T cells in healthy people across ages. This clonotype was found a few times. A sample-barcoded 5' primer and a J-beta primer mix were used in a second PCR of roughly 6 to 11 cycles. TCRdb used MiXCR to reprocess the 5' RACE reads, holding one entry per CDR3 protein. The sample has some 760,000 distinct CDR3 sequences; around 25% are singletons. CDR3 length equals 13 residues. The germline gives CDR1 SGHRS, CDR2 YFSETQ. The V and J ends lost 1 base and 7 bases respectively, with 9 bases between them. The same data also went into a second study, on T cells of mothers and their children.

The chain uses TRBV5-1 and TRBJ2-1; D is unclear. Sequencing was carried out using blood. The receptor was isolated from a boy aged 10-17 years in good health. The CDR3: CASSLFPGNEQFF. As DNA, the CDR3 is TGCGCCAGCAGCTTGTTCCCAGGAAATGAGCAGTTCTTC.